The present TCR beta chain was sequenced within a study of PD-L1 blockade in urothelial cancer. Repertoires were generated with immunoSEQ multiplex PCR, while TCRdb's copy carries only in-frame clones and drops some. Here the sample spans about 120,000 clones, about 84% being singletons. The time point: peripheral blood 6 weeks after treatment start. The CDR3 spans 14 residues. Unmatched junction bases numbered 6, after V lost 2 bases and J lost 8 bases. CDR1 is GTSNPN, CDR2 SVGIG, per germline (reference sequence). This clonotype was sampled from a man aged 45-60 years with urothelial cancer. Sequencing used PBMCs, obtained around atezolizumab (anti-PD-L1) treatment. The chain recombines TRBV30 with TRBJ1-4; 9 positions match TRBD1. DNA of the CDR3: TGTGCCTGGAGTCCGGGACAGGGAGGCGAAAAACTGTTTTTT. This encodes CAWSPGQGGEKLFF.